Listed here is a single T cell receptor beta chain. TCRdb keeps only in-frame clones here, not all; method: immunoSEQ multiplex PCR. In the table there are 130,000 or so clones, around 90% of which are singletons. This record comes from a study of control samples from healthy donors and cancer patients. This clonotype was sampled from a man in his forties in good health. Sequencing input: blood.

This CDR3 is CASSYGRAPYNEQFF. CDR3 DNA sequence: TGTGCCAGCAGTTACGGCAGGGCCCCCTACAATGAGCAGTTCTTC. V and J are TRBV6-5 and TRBJ2-1; the D gene is possibly TRBD1 (5 bases). The V gene's germline CDR1 is MNHEY and CDR2 SVGAGI. The CDR3 sequence is 15 residues long. The V gene lost 2 bases and the J gene lost 2 bases, with 10 bases spanning the gap.